The TCR beta chain under discussion was sequenced for a study of T cell responses to AZD1222 COVID-19 vaccine. Looking at the study overall: Second-dose schedules of about 4 or about 12 weeks were combined. Study-level points and caveats: Only a handful of AZD1222 recipients were seropositive at baseline. Spike as a whole was targeted by vaccine-associated CD4 TCRs, dominant at 160-218 and 743-854.

V gave up 5 bases and J gave up 0 bases, with 13 bases separating them. This CDR3 contains 15 residues. CDR1 and CDR2 from the germline V gene are SGHAT and FQNNGV. TCRdb keeps only in-frame clones here, not all; method: immunoSEQ multiplex PCR. The sample includes roughly 150,000 clones, around 90% of them seen just once. Notes on this clone: No antigen is known for it.

The rearrangement joins TRBV11-2 to TRBJ1-2; maybe TRBD1 (5 bases). The sequencing here drew on peripheral blood, taken on day 0 of AZD1222 vaccination. The source of this sequence is an adult in good health. The CDR3 loop is CASSRDGVANYGYTF. For the CDR3, the DNA is TGTGCCAGCAGCCGGGACGGCGTGGCTAACTATGGCTACACCTTC.